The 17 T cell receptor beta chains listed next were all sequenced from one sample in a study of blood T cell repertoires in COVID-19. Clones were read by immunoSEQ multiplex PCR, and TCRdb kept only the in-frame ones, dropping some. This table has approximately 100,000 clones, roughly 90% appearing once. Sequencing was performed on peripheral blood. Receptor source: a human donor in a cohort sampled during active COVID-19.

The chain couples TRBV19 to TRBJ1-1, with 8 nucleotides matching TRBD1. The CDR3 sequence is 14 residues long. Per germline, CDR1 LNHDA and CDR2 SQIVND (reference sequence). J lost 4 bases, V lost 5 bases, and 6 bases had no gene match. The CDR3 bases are TGTGCCAGTAGTTTCGGACAGGGCGGCACTGAAGCTTTCTTT. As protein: CASSFGQGGTEAFF.

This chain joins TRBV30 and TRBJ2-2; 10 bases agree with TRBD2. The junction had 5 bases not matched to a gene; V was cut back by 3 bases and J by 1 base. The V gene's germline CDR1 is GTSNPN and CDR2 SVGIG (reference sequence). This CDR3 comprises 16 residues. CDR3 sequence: CAWRAGTSENTGELFF. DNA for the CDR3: TGTGCCTGGAGGGCCGGGACTAGCGAGAACACCGGGGAGCTGTTTTTT.

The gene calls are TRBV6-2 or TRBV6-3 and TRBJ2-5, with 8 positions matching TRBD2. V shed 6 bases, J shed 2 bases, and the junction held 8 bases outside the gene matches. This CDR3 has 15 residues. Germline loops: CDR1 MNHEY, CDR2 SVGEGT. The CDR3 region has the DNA TGTGCCAGCAGCCCCAGACTAGCGTCGCAAGAGACCCAGTACTTC. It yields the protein CASSPRLASQETQYF.

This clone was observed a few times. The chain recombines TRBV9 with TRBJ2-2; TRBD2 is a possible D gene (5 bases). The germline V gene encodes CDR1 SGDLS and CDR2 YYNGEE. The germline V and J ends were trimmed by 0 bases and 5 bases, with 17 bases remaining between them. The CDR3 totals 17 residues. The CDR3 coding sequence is TGTGCCAGCAGCGTAGTGCCCCTGGGAGTTTGGACCGGGGAGCTGTTTTTT. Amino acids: CASSVVPLGVWTGELFF.

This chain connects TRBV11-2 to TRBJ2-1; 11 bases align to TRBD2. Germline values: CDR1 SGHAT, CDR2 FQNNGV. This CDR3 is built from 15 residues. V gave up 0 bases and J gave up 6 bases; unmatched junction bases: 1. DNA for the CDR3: TGTGCCAGCAGCTTAGAGGGACTAGCGGCCAATGAGCAGTTCTTC. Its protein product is CASSLEGLAANEQFF.

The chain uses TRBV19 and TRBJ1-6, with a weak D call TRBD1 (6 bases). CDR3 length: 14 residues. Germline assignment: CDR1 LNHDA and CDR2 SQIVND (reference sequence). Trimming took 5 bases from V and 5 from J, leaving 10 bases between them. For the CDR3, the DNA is TGTGCCAGTAGTCGGACAGCAAATAATTCACCCCTCCACTTT. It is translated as CASSRTANNSPLHF.

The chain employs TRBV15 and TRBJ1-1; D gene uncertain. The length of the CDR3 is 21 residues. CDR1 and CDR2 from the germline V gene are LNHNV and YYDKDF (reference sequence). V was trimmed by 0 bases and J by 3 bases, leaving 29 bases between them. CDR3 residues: CATSRDQLETDSYWDDTEAFF. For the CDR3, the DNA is TGTGCCACCAGCAGAGATCAGCTTGAGACGGACTCTTACTGGGATGACACTGAAGCTTTCTTT.

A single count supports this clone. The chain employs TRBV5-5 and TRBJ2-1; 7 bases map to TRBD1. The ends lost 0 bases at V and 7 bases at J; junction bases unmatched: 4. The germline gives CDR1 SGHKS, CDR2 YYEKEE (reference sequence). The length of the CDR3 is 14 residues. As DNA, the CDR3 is TGTGCCAGCAGCTTGGCCCAGGGGGATAATGAGCAGTTCTTC. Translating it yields CASSLAQGDNEQFF.

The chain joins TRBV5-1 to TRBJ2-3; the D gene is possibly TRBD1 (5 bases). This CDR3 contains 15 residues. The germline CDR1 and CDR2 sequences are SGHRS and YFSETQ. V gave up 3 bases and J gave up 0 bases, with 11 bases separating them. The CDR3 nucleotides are TGCGCCAGCAGCTCTGGGGCGCCTAGCACAGATACGCAGTATTTT. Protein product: CASSSGAPSTDTQYF.

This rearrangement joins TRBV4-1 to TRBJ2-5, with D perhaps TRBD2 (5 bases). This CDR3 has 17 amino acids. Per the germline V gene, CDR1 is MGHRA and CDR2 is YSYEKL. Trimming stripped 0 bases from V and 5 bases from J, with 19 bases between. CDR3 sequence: CASSQDKWARGGETQYF. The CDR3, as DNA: TGCGCCAGCAGCCAAGATAAGTGGGCCAGAGGCGGGGAGACCCAGTACTTC.

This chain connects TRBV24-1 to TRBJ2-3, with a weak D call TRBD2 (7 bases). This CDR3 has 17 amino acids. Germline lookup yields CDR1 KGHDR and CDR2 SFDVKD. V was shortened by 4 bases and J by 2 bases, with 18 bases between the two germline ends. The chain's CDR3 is CATSDPRGATATDTQYF. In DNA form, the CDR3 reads TGTGCCACCAGTGACCCCCGGGGGGCTACGGCCACAGATACGCAGTATTTT.

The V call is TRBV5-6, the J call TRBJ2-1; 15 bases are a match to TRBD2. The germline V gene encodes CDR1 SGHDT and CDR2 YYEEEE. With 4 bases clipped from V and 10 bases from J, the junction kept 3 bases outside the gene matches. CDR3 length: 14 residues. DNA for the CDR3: TGTGCCAGCAGCCGGGGACTAGCGGGAGGCGAGCAGTTCTTC. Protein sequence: CASSRGLAGGEQFF. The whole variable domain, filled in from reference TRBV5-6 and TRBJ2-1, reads DAGVTQSPTHLIKTRGQQVTLRCSPKSGHDTVSWYQQALGQGPQFIFQYYEEEERQRGNFPDRFSGHQFPNYSSELNVNALLLGDSALYLCASSRGLAGGEQFFGPGTRLTVL.

Written as DNA, the CDR3 is TGTGCCAGCAGTGAACTTGGACAGGGAAATCAGCCCCAGCATTTT. Amino acid sequence: CASSELGQGNQPQHF. This sequence joins TRBV2 and TRBJ1-5, with 8 bases aligning to TRBD1. V dropped 2 bases and J dropped 4; count of bases not matched to a gene: 4. Germline lookup yields CDR1 SNHLY and CDR2 FYNNEI. The CDR3 sequence is 15 residues long.

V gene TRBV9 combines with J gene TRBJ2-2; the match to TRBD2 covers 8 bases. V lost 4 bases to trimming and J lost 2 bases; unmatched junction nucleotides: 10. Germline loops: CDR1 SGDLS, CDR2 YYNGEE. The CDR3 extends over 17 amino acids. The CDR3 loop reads CASSPREGEFNTGELFF. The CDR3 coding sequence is TGTGCCAGCAGCCCACGGGAGGGAGAGTTTAACACCGGGGAGCTGTTTTTT.

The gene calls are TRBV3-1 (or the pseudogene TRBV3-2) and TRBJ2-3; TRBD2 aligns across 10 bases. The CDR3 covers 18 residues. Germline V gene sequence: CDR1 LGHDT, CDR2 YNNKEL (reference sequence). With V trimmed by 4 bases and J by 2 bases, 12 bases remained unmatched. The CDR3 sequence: CASSLLPGLAGDTDTQYF. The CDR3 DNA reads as TGTGCCAGCAGCCTCCTGCCCGGGCTAGCGGGGGACACAGATACGCAGTATTTT.

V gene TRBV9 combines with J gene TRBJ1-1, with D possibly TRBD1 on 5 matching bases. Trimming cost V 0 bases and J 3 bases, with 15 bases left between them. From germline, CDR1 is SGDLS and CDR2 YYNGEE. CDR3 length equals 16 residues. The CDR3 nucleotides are TGTGCCAGCAGCGTAGCTGGGGGGGGTTTTGACACTGAAGCTTTCTTT. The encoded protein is CASSVAGGGFDTEAFF.

CDR3 region: CASRRGISPNNEQFF. CDR3 DNA: TGTGCCAGCCGCCGCGGGATCTCGCCAAACAATGAGCAGTTCTTC. The chain is built from TRBV7-8 and TRBJ2-1, with TRBD2 as a possible D gene (6 bases). V shed 8 bases and J shed 5 bases, with 19 bases lying between them. Per the germline V gene, CDR1 is SGHVS and CDR2 is FQNEAQ. This CDR3 contains 15 residues.